The rows below give T cell receptor beta chains drawn from one sample of a study of PD-L1 blockade in urothelial cancer. Assay used: immunoSEQ multiplex PCR; TCRdb lists only in-frame clones, some missing. The sample records more than 70,000 clones, about 88% being singletons. The sample in question was PBMCs, obtained around atezolizumab (anti-PD-L1) treatment. Receptor source: a man aged 55 to 70 with urothelial cancer. Both conserved end residues are part of each CDR3. The order of the fields is V gene, D gene, J gene, clone size, CDR3 protein, CDR3 DNA. The D gene is left open where the match is weak. Clone size, where shown, is once, few, many, or a class for clones that have expanded.

TRBV9	.	TRBJ2-7	.	CASSPTGRGLAYEQYF	TGTGCCAGCAGCCCAACCGGGCGGGGGCTCGCCTACGAGCAGTACTTC
TRBV5-1	TRBD1	TRBJ2-5	.	CASSTTGVGETQYF	TGCGCCAGCAGCACGACAGGGGTCGGAGAGACCCAGTACTTC
TRBV5-1	.	TRBJ2-1	.	CASSLEASELYNEQFF	TGCGCCAGCAGCTTGGAGGCTAGCGAGCTATACAATGAGCAGTTCTTC
TRBV4-1	TRBD1	TRBJ1-2	.	CASSHRTGGTNYGYTF	TGCGCCAGCAGCCACCGCACAGGGGGGACTAACTATGGCTACACCTTC
TRBV11-2	TRBD1	TRBJ1-4	.	CASSLDRGREKLFF	TGTGCCAGCAGCTTGGACAGGGGGCGTGAAAAACTGTTTTTT
TRBV7-2	.	TRBJ1-2	.	CASSLPGLWGDGYTF	TGTGCCAGCAGCTTACCGGGACTATGGGGGGATGGCTACACCTTC
TRBV9	TRBD1	TRBJ2-7	.	CASSAATGGLYEQYF	TGTGCCAGCAGCGCAGCGACAGGGGGCCTTTACGAGCAGTACTTC
TRBV19	.	TRBJ1-2	once	CASSTPRQVLKDYGYTF	TGTGCCAGTAGTACGCCCCGACAGGTCTTAAAGGACTATGGCTACACCTTC
TRBV2	.	TRBJ2-5	.	CATLRQRMGAETQYF	TGTGCCACCCTACGCCAGCGGATGGGGGCGGAGACCCAGTACTTC
TRBV5-8	.	TRBJ2-7	once	CASSLWSQVGYEQYF	TGTGCCAGCAGCTTGTGGTCGCAGGTCGGTTACGAGCAGTACTTC
TRBV6-4	.	TRBJ1-2	.	CASSDSGARYGYTF	TGTGCCAGCAGTGACTCTGGGGCCCGCTATGGCTACACCTTC
TRBV7-9	TRBD1	TRBJ2-5	.	CASSSTGGAVTQYF	TGTGCCAGCAGCTCGACAGGGGGCGCTGTGACCCAGTACTTC
TRBV5-1	.	TRBJ2-5	.	CASSLETIQETQYF	TGCGCCAGCAGCTTGGAGACAATCCAAGAGACCCAGTACTTC
TRBV27	.	TRBJ2-2	.	CASSRTQGTGELFF	TGTGCCAGCAGTAGAACACAGGGTACCGGGGAGCTGTTTTTT
TRBV4-3	TRBD2	TRBJ2-1	.	CASSQDREGDYNEQFF	TGCGCCAGCAGCCAAGATCGGGAGGGTGACTACAATGAGCAGTTCTTC
TRBV6-5	TRBD1	TRBJ2-2	.	CASRRNRGTGELFF	TGTGCCAGTAGAAGAAACAGGGGCACCGGGGAGCTGTTTTTT
TRBV7-6	TRBD2	TRBJ2-2	.	CASSLKAGAGTGELFF	TGTGCCAGCAGCTTAAAAGCGGGAGCCGGCACCGGGGAGCTGTTTTTT
TRBV18	TRBD1	TRBJ1-3	.	CASSPDRASGNTIYF	TGTGCCAGCTCACCCGACAGGGCCTCTGGAAACACCATATATTTT
TRBV28	TRBD1	TRBJ1-5	few	CASSLGQYQPQHF	TGTGCCAGCAGTTTGGGACAGTATCAGCCCCAGCATTTT
TRBV4-1	TRBD1	TRBJ1-2	.	CASSQTQGFGYGYTF	TGCGCCAGCAGCCAAACACAGGGGTTCGGCTATGGCTACACCTTC
TRBV29-1	TRBD2	TRBJ2-7	.	CSGRTSGGASYEQYF	TGCAGCGGAAGGACTAGCGGGGGGGCCTCCTACGAGCAGTACTTC
TRBV9	.	TRBJ2-3	.	CASSVASGRNTDTQYF	TGTGCCAGCAGCGTAGCCAGCGGGCGAAACACAGATACGCAGTATTTT
TRBV7-9	.	TRBJ2-3	.	CASSPLGASTDTQYF	TGTGCCAGCAGCCCCCTTGGAGCTAGCACAGATACGCAGTATTTT
TRBV27	.	TRBJ2-7	.	CASSLLGGLTYEQYF	TGTGCCAGCAGTTTATTAGGTGGGCTGACCTACGAGCAGTACTTC
TRBV18	TRBD1	TRBJ1-1	.	CASSQRTGSTEAFF	TGTGCCAGCTCACAACGGACAGGTAGTACTGAAGCTTTCTTT
TRBV9	.	TRBJ2-1	.	CASSNGPGGGIDNEQFF	TGTGCCAGCAGCAACGGGCCGGGTGGGGGGATTGACAATGAGCAGTTCTTC
TRBV5-4	TRBD1	TRBJ2-1	.	CASSIQGPNNEQFF	TGTGCCAGCAGCATACAGGGGCCAAACAATGAGCAGTTCTTC
TRBV29-1	.	TRBJ2-7	.	CSVEEAGGSYEQYF	TGCAGCGTTGAAGAGGCCGGGGGCTCCTACGAGCAGTACTTC
TRBV19	TRBD1	TRBJ1-2	.	CASSIVRDSYGYTF	TGTGCCAGTAGTATAGTCCGGGACAGCTATGGCTACACCTTC
TRBV10-3	TRBD1	TRBJ1-2	.	CAISESRQGTNYGYTF	TGTGCCATCAGCGAATCCCGACAGGGGACCAACTATGGCTACACCTTC
TRBV12-5	.	TRBJ2-5	.	CASGLSALAETQYF	TGTGCTAGTGGTTTGTCCGCGCTTGCGGAGACCCAGTACTTC
TRBV5-6	TRBD1	TRBJ1-2	.	CATTLGTGTLFYTF	TGTGCCACCACTTTAGGGACAGGAACTCTTTTCTACACCTTC
TRBV7-2	TRBD1	TRBJ1-2	.	CASSPRTGGNLGYTF	TGTGCCAGCAGCCCACGGACAGGGGGCAACCTTGGCTACACCTTC
TRBV5-1	.	TRBJ2-3	.	CASFPGWNLYTDTQYF	TGCGCCAGCTTTCCGGGATGGAACCTCTACACAGATACGCAGTATTTT
TRBV6-1	TRBD1	TRBJ1-5	.	CATTTGTANNQPQHF	TGTGCCACCACCACCGGGACAGCGAACAATCAGCCCCAGCATTTT
TRBV6-1	TRBD1	TRBJ1-6	.	CASVEQGGSPLHF	TGTGCCAGCGTAGAACAGGGGGGTTCACCCCTCCACTTT
TRBV5-4	.	TRBJ2-5	.	CASSSRLGAETQYF	TGTGCCAGCAGCTCCCGTTTGGGGGCTGAGACCCAGTACTTC
TRBV28	.	TRBJ1-2	once	CASSHGRGAYGYTF	TGTGCCAGCAGCCATGGACGGGGGGCCTATGGCTACACCTTC
TRBV9	TRBD2	TRBJ2-3	.	CASSVEDSGSGGITDTQYF	TGTGCCAGCAGCGTAGAGGATAGCGGGAGTGGGGGTATCACAGATACGCAGTATTTT
TRBV6-1	TRBD2	TRBJ2-5	once	CASSAWTSGGKIGTQYF	TGTGCCAGCAGTGCGTGGACTAGCGGGGGGAAGATAGGGACCCAGTACTTC
TRBV5-1	.	TRBJ1-2	.	CASSLVGGGVYGYTF	TGCGCCAGCAGCTTGGTCGGTGGAGGGGTCTATGGCTACACCTTC
TRBV7-9	.	TRBJ2-4	.	CASSLDPQIAKNIQYF	TGTGCCAGCAGCTTAGATCCGCAGATAGCCAAAAACATTCAGTACTTC
TRBV9	TRBD2	TRBJ2-1	.	CASSVGVAGAYNEQFF	TGTGCCAGCAGCGTAGGTGTAGCGGGGGCTTACAATGAGCAGTTCTTC
TRBV19	TRBD1	TRBJ2-2	.	CASSVRDRGVSRTGELFF	TGTGCCAGTAGTGTCCGGGACAGGGGCGTTTCCCGTACGGGGGAGCTGTTTTTT
TRBV12-5	TRBD1	TRBJ2-5	.	CASGTTTGRETQYF	TGTGCTAGTGGAACTACGACAGGGAGAGAGACCCAGTACTTC
TRBV30	TRBD2	TRBJ2-3	.	CAWSRGSGGTDTQYF	TGTGCCTGGAGCCGGGGTAGCGGGGGTACAGATACGCAGTATTTT
TRBV7-9	TRBD1	TRBJ1-2	.	CASSSGTGRNGYTF	TGTGCCAGCAGCTCCGGGACAGGGAGAAATGGCTACACCTTC
TRBV19	.	TRBJ2-6	.	CASSIKTPRANVLTF	TGTGCCAGTAGTATAAAGACACCCCGGGCCAACGTCCTGACTTTC